This entry features one TCR beta chain sequence. This sample is part of a study of blood T cell repertoires in COVID-19. The junction had 4 bases not matched to a gene; V was cut back by 0 bases and J by 4 bases. The CDR3 contains 16 residues. CDR1 LNHNV and CDR2 YYDKDF come from the germline V gene (reference sequence). In the authors' methods: Counts of nucleated cells, estimated from reference gene primer amplification, were obtained. TCRdb keeps only in-frame clones here, not all; method: immunoSEQ multiplex PCR. V, J and clone size reflect that table, while D and trimming were determined from the DNA. The sample has 250,000 to 350,000 clones, roughly 90% seen once.

This chain uses TRBV15 with TRBJ2-1, with 9 bases that match TRBD2. Sequencing used peripheral blood. This clonotype originated in a young man with acute or convalescent COVID-19. The CDR3 here is CATSRDGLARYNEQFF. The CDR3 DNA is TGTGCCACCAGCAGAGACGGACTAGCGCGGTACAATGAGCAGTTCTTC.